The sequence of this T cell receptor (beta chain) was determined in a study of blood T cell repertoires in COVID-19. Study overall: Samples taken during acute and convalescent COVID-19 were collected in the United States, Italy and Spain. The analysed material was cDNA or gDNA that came from T cells, B-cell-depleted T cells, or PBMCs.

The CDR3 sequence is 16 residues long. Original processing methods: For nucleated cells, counts were estimated from reference gene primer amplification. The protocol was immunoSEQ multiplex PCR, while the TCRdb copy is restricted to in-frame clones and leaves out a portion. The DNA was the basis for D and trimming; V, J and clone size are from that table. The sample lists under 200,000 clones; around 83% were seen once. The V call is TRBV21-1, the J call TRBJ1-5. TRBV21-1 represents a pseudogene. Input material: peripheral blood. This sequence originates from a man between 18 and 35 years old with acute or convalescent COVID-19. The CDR3 protein is CASSPHGGGGNQPQHF. CDR3 in DNA: TGTGCCAGCAGCCCACATGGGGGGGGAGGCAATCAGCCCCAGCATTTT.